The rows below give T cell receptor beta chains drawn from one sample of a study of T-cell reconstitution after alpha-beta-depleted transplantation in children. TCRdb processed the PCR reads anew with MiXCR; each CDR3 protein has one entry. The sample shows 300,000 or so distinct CDR3 sequences, about a tenth of them seen only once. Sequencing was performed on PBMCs from the stem cell graft donor, taken from the stem cell graft. The receptors derive from a human donor who donated a stem cell graft to a child with SCID. Each CDR3 is given with its conserved first and last residue. D genes are given only for firm matches. Size is stated for part of the rows, as once, few or many counts, or as a class when the clone is expanded.

TRBJ2-3 TRBV3-1 - - CATCKLGPGTDTQYF TGTGCCACCTGCAAACTGGGCCCAGGGACAGATACGCAGTATTTT
TRBJ2-1 TRBV10-3 TRBD1 - CAISEPGQGAPNEQFF TGTGCCATCAGTGAGCCCGGACAGGGGGCTCCCAATGAGCAGTTCTTC
TRBJ2-5 TRBV24-1 - - CATSDLDSETQYF TGTGCCACCAGTGATCTTGATTCGGAGACCCAGTACTTC
TRBJ2-4 TRBV28 - few CASSFAGAKNIQYF TGTGCCAGCAGTTTTGCGGGGGCAAAAAACATTCAGTACTTC
TRBJ1-1 TRBV6-1 TRBD1 - CASNQGAGTEAFF TGTGCCAGCAACCAGGGGGCCGGCACTGAAGCTTTCTTT
TRBJ2-3 TRBV7-2 - many CASSPAGSSTDTQYF TGTGCCAGCAGTCCGGCGGGTTCTAGCACAGATACGCAGTATTTT
TRBJ2-2 TRBV18 TRBD1 - CASSPGQGVSSDTGELFF TGTGCCAGCTCACCGGGACAGGGTGTATCCTCGGACACCGGGGAGCTGTTTTTT
TRBJ2-4 TRBV12-3/TRBV12-4 TRBD2 - CASSRTSGWAYVNIQYF TGTGCCAGCAGCCGGACTAGCGGGTGGGCTTATGTGAACATTCAGTACTTC
TRBJ2-7 TRBV7-6 - - CASSSSGTGYEQYF TGTGCCAGCAGCAGCTCCGGGACGGGCTACGAGCAGTACTTC
TRBJ2-7 TRBV6-5 - - CASSYVRAGKNEQYF TGTGCCAGCAGTTACGTAAGGGCAGGGAAAAACGAGCAGTACTTC
TRBJ2-1 TRBV5-1 - few CASSPGIVGSYNEQFF TGCGCCAGCAGCCCAGGGATAGTTGGCTCCTACAATGAGCAGTTCTTC
TRBJ2-1 TRBV7-7 TRBD2 many CASSSTSGPYNEQFF TGTGCTAGCAGCTCAACTAGCGGGCCTTACAATGAGCAGTTCTTC
TRBJ2-5 TRBV5-1 - few CASSPLRDQQETQYF TGCGCCAGCAGCCCGCTCCGGGACCAACAAGAGACCCAGTACTTC
TRBJ2-2 TRBV6-1 - few CASSGHANTGELFF TGTGCCAGCAGTGGACACGCGAACACCGGGGAGCTGTTTTTT
TRBJ2-5 TRBV11-2 TRBD1 - CASSGGQYQETQYF TGTGCCAGCAGCGGGGGACAGTACCAAGAGACCCAGTACTTC
TRBJ2-2 TRBV7-9 - few CASSLGLGTGELFF TGTGCCAGCAGCTTAGGACTGGGAACCGGGGAGCTGTTTTTT
TRBJ1-1 TRBV15 - few CATSREGNTEAFF TGTGCCACCAGCAGAGAGGGGAACACTGAAGCTTTCTTT
TRBJ2-3 TRBV7-9 - - CASSPYPTDTQYF TGTGCCAGCAGCCCCTACCCCACAGATACGCAGTATTTT
TRBJ1-5 TRBV13 - - CASSRRASGNQPQHF TGTGCCAGCAGCCGCAGGGCGTCGGGCAATCAGCCCCAGCATTTT
TRBJ2-1 TRBV5-6 - few CASSLPTTRLYNEQFF TGTGCCAGCAGCTTGCCGACTACGCGGCTATACAATGAGCAGTTCTTC
TRBJ2-3 TRBV5-1 TRBD2 - CASSLLASGGPSTDTQYF TGCGCCAGCAGCTTGTTGGCTAGCGGGGGGCCTAGCACAGATACGCAGTATTTT
TRBJ2-7 TRBV15 - - CATSRASRISEQYF TGTGCCACCAGCAGAGCAAGCAGGATCTCCGAGCAGTACTTC
TRBJ2-2 TRBV29-1 - - CSVVLGNTGELFF TGCAGCGTTGTTCTTGGGAACACCGGGGAGCTGTTTTTT
TRBJ2-2 TRBV14 - many CASSQEAVLLGELFF TGTGCCAGCAGCCAAGAGGCCGTCCTATTAGGGGAGCTGTTTTTT
TRBJ2-6 TRBV2 - - CASSAVSSSGANVLTF TGTGCCAGCAGTGCAGTCAGCAGCTCTGGGGCCAACGTCCTGACTTTC
TRBJ1-5 TRBV10-3 - few CAISGGFDQPQHF TGTGCCATCAGTGGAGGATTCGATCAGCCCCAGCATTTT
TRBJ1-2 TRBV7-9 TRBD1 few CASSPGTGEVYGYTF TGTGCCAGCAGCCCAGGGACAGGAGAGGTCTATGGCTACACCTTC
TRBJ1-3 TRBV20-1 - - CSARQASGNTIYF TGCAGTGCTAGACAGGCGTCTGGAAACACCATATATTTT
TRBJ1-6 TRBV6-5 TRBD1 - CASRSPGGYNSPLHF TGTGCCAGCAGATCCCCAGGGGGTTATAATTCACCCCTCCACTTT
TRBJ1-1 TRBV15 - many CATSPGRGWPEAFF TGTGCCACCAGCCCGGGCAGGGGTTGGCCTGAAGCTTTCTTT
TRBJ1-4 TRBV20-1 TRBD1 few CSASIQGALLDEKLFF TGCAGTGCTAGCATACAGGGGGCGCTTTTAGATGAAAAACTGTTTTTT
TRBJ2-7 TRBV10-1 - - CASSGWGTYEQYF TGCGCCAGCTCCGGATGGGGAACCTACGAGCAGTACTTC
TRBJ2-2 TRBV12-3/TRBV12-4 - many CASSLGVHGELFF TGTGCCAGCAGTTTGGGGGTACACGGGGAGCTGTTTTTT
TRBJ2-7 TRBV7-2 TRBD2 many CASSLTGGGVSYEQYF TGTGCCAGCAGCTTAACGGGAGGGGGTGTATCCTACGAGCAGTACTTC
TRBJ2-7 TRBV5-1 TRBD2 few CASSSRTGTSGYEQYF TGCGCCAGCAGCTCCAGAACCGGGACTAGCGGCTACGAGCAGTACTTC
TRBJ1-4 TRBV5-6 TRBD1 few CASSHGDRKNEKLFF TGTGCCAGCAGCCACGGGGACAGGAAAAATGAAAAACTGTTTTTT
TRBJ1-5 TRBV10-3 - few CAISESFIPQNSNQPQHF TGTGCCATCAGTGAGTCGTTCATTCCGCAGAATAGCAATCAGCCCCAGCATTTT
TRBJ2-3 TRBV5-5 - - CASSLEFGDSLQDTQYF TGTGCCAGCAGCTTGGAATTCGGTGACAGTTTACAAGATACGCAGTATTTT
TRBJ2-7 TRBV5-1 TRBD2 few CASSLEASGGVYEQYF TGCGCCAGCAGCTTGGAGGCTAGCGGGGGTGTCTACGAGCAGTACTTC
TRBJ2-7 TRBV5-1 TRBD2 - CASSIAGGPLYEQYF TGCGCCAGCAGCATAGCGGGGGGCCCTCTATACGAGCAGTACTTC
TRBJ2-2 TRBV12-3/TRBV12-4 - - CASRSGGELFF TGTGCCAGCAGATCGGGGGGGGAGCTGTTTTTT
TRBJ1-1 TRBV29-1 TRBD1 - CSARQGGRPEAFF TGCAGCGCTCGACAGGGAGGGAGGCCTGAAGCTTTCTTT
TRBJ2-1 TRBV27 - - CASSFSSPPRDEQFF TGTGCCAGCAGTTTCTCGAGCCCGCCCAGGGATGAGCAGTTCTTC
TRBJ2-3 TRBV5-1 TRBD2 - CASRSGLAVHTDTQYF TGCGCCAGCAGGTCTGGACTAGCGGTTCACACAGATACGCAGTATTTT
TRBJ1-6 TRBV20-1 - many CSASSQGRNSPLHF TGCAGTGCTAGCTCACAGGGAAGGAATTCACCCCTCCACTTT
TRBJ2-7 TRBV15 TRBD1 - CATSTYRGSYEQYF TGTGCCACCAGCACCTACAGGGGTAGCTACGAGCAGTACTTC
TRBJ2-7 TRBV4-2 - few CASSQVPGYEQYF TGTGCCAGCAGCCAAGTACCTGGGTACGAGCAGTACTTC
TRBJ1-4 TRBV12-3/TRBV12-4 - - CASRDGVNEKLFF TGTGCCAGCAGGGACGGGGTTAATGAAAAACTGTTTTTT
TRBJ1-5 TRBV7-6 - few CASGQADSNQPQHF TGTGCCAGCGGGCAGGCGGATAGCAATCAGCCCCAGCATTTT
TRBJ2-3 TRBV29-1 - many CSVEFQKSTDTQYF TGCAGCGTTGAGTTTCAGAAAAGCACAGATACGCAGTATTTT